The entry that follows covers one TCR beta chain sequence. Produced via immunoSEQ multiplex PCR; TCRdb's table is partial and in-frame only. The sample includes about 3,500 clones, around 76% of them seen just once. This sample's time point: archival surgical resection tumor tissue. The germline V and J ends were trimmed by 3 bases and 9 bases, with 15 bases remaining between them. CDR3 size: 14 residues. The V gene's germline CDR1 is WNHNN and CDR2 SYGVQD (reference sequence). The source of the sample is a study of PD-1 blockade in mismatch repair-deficient tumors. In the study overall: Patients had about 13 mismatch repair-deficient cancer types and were previously treated and progressing.

The sequence came from an adult with mismatch repair-deficient cancer. The rearrangement links TRBV10-1 to TRBJ2-1, with D possibly TRBD2 on 6 matching bases. Specimen: primary tumor tissue, collected from a patient treated with pembrolizumab. CDR3 sequence reads: CASSDSTGVVEQFF. The CDR3 DNA reads TGCGCCAGCAGTGATTCAACGGGAGTTGTTGAGCAGTTCTTC.